The clone carrying this T cell receptor (beta chain) was detected only a few times. The target antigen is unknown. Both TRBC1 and TRBC2 were covered by a beta constant-region primer of two equimolar oligonucleotides. The ligated cDNA underwent four PCR rounds using SP2 and nested alpha and beta constant-region primers. Via MiXCR, TCRdb re-called the UMI-ligation and nested PCR reads, giving one row per CDR3 protein. The sample records roughly 99,000 distinct CDR3 sequences, roughly 12% being singletons. Germline V lookup: CDR1 SGHTA, CDR2 FQGNSA. Trimming cost V 1 base and J 4 bases; bases outside gene matches: 6. The CDR3 has 15 amino acids. This sample is part of a study of naive and memory T cell subsets. Study-wide findings and caveats: A few larger clonotypes appeared in naive repertoires, especially CD8, possibly memory cells re-expressing CD45RA. There was no ground truth to check naive and memory subset results.

Sequenced material: naive CD4+ T cells from blood. The TCR sequence derives from a human donor in good health. The rearrangement joins TRBV7-2 to TRBJ2-7; 8 bases line up with TRBD2. As DNA, the CDR3 is TGTGCCAGCAGCTTAGGGTCGGGACTAGTATACGAGCAGTACTTC. Protein: CASSLGSGLVYEQYF.